Below are 16 T cell receptor beta chains sequenced from a single sample in a study of blood T cell repertoires in COVID-19. Here immunoSEQ multiplex PCR was the method, and the copy in TCRdb shows in-frame clones only, minus some. The sample shows about 160,000 clones, around 80% of them seen only once. Input material: peripheral blood. The receptors were gathered from a woman aged 80 or over with active or convalescent COVID-19.

CDR3 loop: CASSQFRTGSVDEQYF. CDR3 DNA: TGTGCCAGCAGCCAATTTCGAACAGGGAGTGTTGACGAGCAGTACTTC. This chain links TRBV5-6 with TRBJ2-7, with D perhaps matching TRBD1 (6 bases). The germline V gene has CDR1 SGHDT and CDR2 YYEEEE. The CDR3 has 16 residues. Trimming removed 4 bases from V and 5 bases from J, with 22 bases in between.

The V call is TRBV19, the J call TRBJ1-6, with unresolved D. The CDR3 runs 12 residues. CDR1 LNHDA and CDR2 SQIVND come from the germline V gene (reference sequence). The V and J ends lost 8 bases and 9 bases respectively, with 11 bases between them. As DNA, the CDR3 is TGTGCCAGTCAGAGGGAGGGTTCACCCCTCCACTTT. Its protein product is CASQREGSPLHF.

The chain carries TRBV18 and TRBJ1-1, with D maybe TRBD1 (6 bases). V was clipped by 1 base and J by 1 base, with 7 bases between them. CDR1 is KGHSH, CDR2 LQKENI, per germline. The CDR3 is made up of 14 amino acids. The CDR3, as DNA: TGTGCCAGCTCACCACAGGGACAGAACACTGAAGCTTTCTTT. It yields the protein CASSPQGQNTEAFF. Drawing the rest from reference TRBV18 and TRBJ1-1, the complete variable domain is NAGVMQNPRHLVRRRGQEARLRCSPMKGHSHVYWYRQLPEEGLKFMVYLQKENIIDESGMPKERFSAEFPKEGPSILRIQQVVRGDSAAYFCASSPQGQNTEAFFGQGTRLTVV.

V usage is TRBV19 and J usage is TRBJ2-7; tentative D call: TRBD1 (5 bases). Germline V gene data show CDR1 as LNHDA and CDR2 as SQIVND (reference sequence). V gave up 6 bases and J gave up 3 bases, with 9 bases separating them. The CDR3 runs to 12 residues. The CDR3 loop is CASSKGDYEQYF. The DNA of the CDR3 is TGTGCCAGTAGCAAAGGGGACTACGAGCAGTACTTC.

The rearrangement joins TRBV6-5 to TRBJ1-2, with 8 nucleotides matching TRBD1. V lost 5 bases and J lost 4; bases outside the gene matches: 6. The CDR3 extends over 14 amino acids. CDR1 and CDR2 (germline): MNHEY, SVGAGI. The CDR3 DNA reads as TGTGCCAGCAGTAACGACAGGGGAGGCTATGGCTACACCTTC. Protein: CASSNDRGGYGYTF.

The J gene is TRBJ2-1, the V gene TRBV3-1 (or the pseudogene TRBV3-2), with 10 bases lining up with TRBD2. There are 14 residues in the CDR3. Trimming removed 4 bases from V and 5 bases from J; junction bases left unmatched: 2. From germline, CDR1 is LGHDT and CDR2 YNNKEL (reference sequence). The DNA of the CDR3 is TGTGCCAGCAGCCGGACTAGCGGAGACAATGAGCAGTTCTTC. Amino acids: CASSRTSGDNEQFF.

The V gene is TRBV27, the J gene TRBJ2-7, with D possibly TRBD2 on 6 matching bases. Germline CDR1 and CDR2: MNHEY and SMNVEV (reference sequence). Trimming removed 6 bases from V and 1 base from J, with 13 bases in between. The CDR3 totals 14 residues. CDR3: CASSPTGSSYEQYF. As DNA, the CDR3 is TGTGCCAGCAGCCCTACCGGGAGTTCCTACGAGCAGTACTTC.

The V gene is TRBV5-5, the J gene TRBJ1-2, with D perhaps TRBD1 (5 bases). Germline V CDR1 and CDR2: SGHKS, YYEKEE (reference sequence). V dropped 0 bases and J dropped 5 bases, with 11 bases sitting between them. There are 14 residues in the CDR3. The CDR3 sequence: CASSLATGQYGYTF. The CDR3 DNA reads as TGTGCCAGCAGCTTGGCTACAGGACAATATGGCTACACCTTC. Supplemented by reference TRBV5-5 and TRBJ1-2, the full variable domain reads DAGVTQSPTHLIKTRGQQVTLRCSPISGHKSVSWYQQVLGQGPQFIFQYYEKEERGRGNFPDRFSARQFPNYSSELNVNALLLGDSALYLCASSLATGQYGYTFGSGTRLTVV.

The V call is TRBV9, the J call TRBJ1-1, with TRBD1 matching 9 bases. The V gene's germline CDR1 is SGDLS and CDR2 YYNGEE. V lost 0 bases, J lost 0 bases, and 18 bases stayed unmatched. This CDR3 has 21 residues. CDR3 residues: CASSVGTGVPLKASMNTEAFF. CDR3 nucleotides: TGTGCCAGCAGCGTAGGGACAGGGGTTCCTCTCAAAGCCAGCATGAACACTGAAGCTTTCTTT.

This chain uses TRBV6-5 with TRBJ2-5, with TRBD1 identical over 10 bases. J was trimmed by 5 bases and V by 6 bases; bases with no gene match: 9. Per the germline V gene, CDR1 is MNHEY and CDR2 is SVGAGI. The length of the CDR3 is 15 residues. The DNA of the CDR3 is TGTGCCAGCAGGACCCCTGGACAGGGGGTCGAGACCCAGTACTTC. It yields the protein CASRTPGQGVETQYF.

The chain couples TRBV6-5 to TRBJ2-1; D remains unclear. V was cut by 2 bases and J by 7 bases, with 12 bases left in between. CDR3 size: 14 residues. CDR1 and CDR2 from the germline V gene are MNHEY and SVGAGI. The CDR3 reads CASSYSVPRNEQFF. For the CDR3, the DNA is TGTGCCAGCAGTTACAGCGTCCCGCGGAATGAGCAGTTCTTC.

The chain recombines TRBV6-2 or TRBV6-3 with TRBJ1-5, with TRBD1 matching 10 bases. The CDR3 has 19 amino acids. From germline, CDR1 is MNHEY and CDR2 SVGEGT. V dropped 2 bases and J dropped 6; count of bases not matched to a gene: 16. The CDR3 spells CASSYIGTGVNVGGQPQHF. The DNA of the CDR3 is TGTGCCAGCAGTTACATCGGGACAGGGGTGAATGTGGGTGGTCAGCCCCAGCATTTT.

This clone appeared a single time. CDR3 DNA sequence: TGTGCCAGCAGCCTCAGGGTTAACTCCTACGAGCAGTACTTC. This translates into CASSLRVNSYEQYF. The V call is TRBV6-5, the J call TRBJ2-7; tentative D call: TRBD1 (5 bases). Germline V gene sequence: CDR1 MNHEY, CDR2 SVGAGI. V dropped 6 bases and J dropped 0 bases, with 12 bases sitting between them. The CDR3 spans 14 residues.

The J gene is TRBJ1-1, the V gene TRBV2; D gene ambiguous. The CDR3 consists of 13 residues. V was clipped by 4 bases and J by 3 bases, with 9 bases between them. Germline CDR1 and CDR2: SNHLY and FYNNEI. This chain's CDR3 is CASSVGRDTEAFF. The CDR3 nucleotides read TGTGCCAGCAGTGTGGGGAGGGACACTGAAGCTTTCTTT.

The gene calls are TRBV18 and TRBJ1-5, with TRBD1 matching 8 bases. The CDR3 covers 15 residues. Trimming took 2 bases from V and 5 from J; bases not matched to a gene: 5. Per the germline V gene, CDR1 is KGHSH and CDR2 is LQKENI. The CDR3 DNA follows: TGTGCCAGCTCACCAGCCGCAGGGGGCGATCAGCCCCAGCATTTT. Protein sequence: CASSPAAGGDQPQHF.

The chain recombines TRBV10-3 with TRBJ1-6; D is undetermined. CDR3 length equals 17 residues. Trimming took 6 bases from V and 6 from J, leaving 21 bases between them. Germline V gene sequence: CDR1 ENHRY, CDR2 SYGVKD. The CDR3 spells CAIRSPGPSKINSPLHF. The CDR3, as DNA: TGTGCCATCAGATCACCGGGTCCCTCCAAGATTAATTCACCCCTCCACTTT.